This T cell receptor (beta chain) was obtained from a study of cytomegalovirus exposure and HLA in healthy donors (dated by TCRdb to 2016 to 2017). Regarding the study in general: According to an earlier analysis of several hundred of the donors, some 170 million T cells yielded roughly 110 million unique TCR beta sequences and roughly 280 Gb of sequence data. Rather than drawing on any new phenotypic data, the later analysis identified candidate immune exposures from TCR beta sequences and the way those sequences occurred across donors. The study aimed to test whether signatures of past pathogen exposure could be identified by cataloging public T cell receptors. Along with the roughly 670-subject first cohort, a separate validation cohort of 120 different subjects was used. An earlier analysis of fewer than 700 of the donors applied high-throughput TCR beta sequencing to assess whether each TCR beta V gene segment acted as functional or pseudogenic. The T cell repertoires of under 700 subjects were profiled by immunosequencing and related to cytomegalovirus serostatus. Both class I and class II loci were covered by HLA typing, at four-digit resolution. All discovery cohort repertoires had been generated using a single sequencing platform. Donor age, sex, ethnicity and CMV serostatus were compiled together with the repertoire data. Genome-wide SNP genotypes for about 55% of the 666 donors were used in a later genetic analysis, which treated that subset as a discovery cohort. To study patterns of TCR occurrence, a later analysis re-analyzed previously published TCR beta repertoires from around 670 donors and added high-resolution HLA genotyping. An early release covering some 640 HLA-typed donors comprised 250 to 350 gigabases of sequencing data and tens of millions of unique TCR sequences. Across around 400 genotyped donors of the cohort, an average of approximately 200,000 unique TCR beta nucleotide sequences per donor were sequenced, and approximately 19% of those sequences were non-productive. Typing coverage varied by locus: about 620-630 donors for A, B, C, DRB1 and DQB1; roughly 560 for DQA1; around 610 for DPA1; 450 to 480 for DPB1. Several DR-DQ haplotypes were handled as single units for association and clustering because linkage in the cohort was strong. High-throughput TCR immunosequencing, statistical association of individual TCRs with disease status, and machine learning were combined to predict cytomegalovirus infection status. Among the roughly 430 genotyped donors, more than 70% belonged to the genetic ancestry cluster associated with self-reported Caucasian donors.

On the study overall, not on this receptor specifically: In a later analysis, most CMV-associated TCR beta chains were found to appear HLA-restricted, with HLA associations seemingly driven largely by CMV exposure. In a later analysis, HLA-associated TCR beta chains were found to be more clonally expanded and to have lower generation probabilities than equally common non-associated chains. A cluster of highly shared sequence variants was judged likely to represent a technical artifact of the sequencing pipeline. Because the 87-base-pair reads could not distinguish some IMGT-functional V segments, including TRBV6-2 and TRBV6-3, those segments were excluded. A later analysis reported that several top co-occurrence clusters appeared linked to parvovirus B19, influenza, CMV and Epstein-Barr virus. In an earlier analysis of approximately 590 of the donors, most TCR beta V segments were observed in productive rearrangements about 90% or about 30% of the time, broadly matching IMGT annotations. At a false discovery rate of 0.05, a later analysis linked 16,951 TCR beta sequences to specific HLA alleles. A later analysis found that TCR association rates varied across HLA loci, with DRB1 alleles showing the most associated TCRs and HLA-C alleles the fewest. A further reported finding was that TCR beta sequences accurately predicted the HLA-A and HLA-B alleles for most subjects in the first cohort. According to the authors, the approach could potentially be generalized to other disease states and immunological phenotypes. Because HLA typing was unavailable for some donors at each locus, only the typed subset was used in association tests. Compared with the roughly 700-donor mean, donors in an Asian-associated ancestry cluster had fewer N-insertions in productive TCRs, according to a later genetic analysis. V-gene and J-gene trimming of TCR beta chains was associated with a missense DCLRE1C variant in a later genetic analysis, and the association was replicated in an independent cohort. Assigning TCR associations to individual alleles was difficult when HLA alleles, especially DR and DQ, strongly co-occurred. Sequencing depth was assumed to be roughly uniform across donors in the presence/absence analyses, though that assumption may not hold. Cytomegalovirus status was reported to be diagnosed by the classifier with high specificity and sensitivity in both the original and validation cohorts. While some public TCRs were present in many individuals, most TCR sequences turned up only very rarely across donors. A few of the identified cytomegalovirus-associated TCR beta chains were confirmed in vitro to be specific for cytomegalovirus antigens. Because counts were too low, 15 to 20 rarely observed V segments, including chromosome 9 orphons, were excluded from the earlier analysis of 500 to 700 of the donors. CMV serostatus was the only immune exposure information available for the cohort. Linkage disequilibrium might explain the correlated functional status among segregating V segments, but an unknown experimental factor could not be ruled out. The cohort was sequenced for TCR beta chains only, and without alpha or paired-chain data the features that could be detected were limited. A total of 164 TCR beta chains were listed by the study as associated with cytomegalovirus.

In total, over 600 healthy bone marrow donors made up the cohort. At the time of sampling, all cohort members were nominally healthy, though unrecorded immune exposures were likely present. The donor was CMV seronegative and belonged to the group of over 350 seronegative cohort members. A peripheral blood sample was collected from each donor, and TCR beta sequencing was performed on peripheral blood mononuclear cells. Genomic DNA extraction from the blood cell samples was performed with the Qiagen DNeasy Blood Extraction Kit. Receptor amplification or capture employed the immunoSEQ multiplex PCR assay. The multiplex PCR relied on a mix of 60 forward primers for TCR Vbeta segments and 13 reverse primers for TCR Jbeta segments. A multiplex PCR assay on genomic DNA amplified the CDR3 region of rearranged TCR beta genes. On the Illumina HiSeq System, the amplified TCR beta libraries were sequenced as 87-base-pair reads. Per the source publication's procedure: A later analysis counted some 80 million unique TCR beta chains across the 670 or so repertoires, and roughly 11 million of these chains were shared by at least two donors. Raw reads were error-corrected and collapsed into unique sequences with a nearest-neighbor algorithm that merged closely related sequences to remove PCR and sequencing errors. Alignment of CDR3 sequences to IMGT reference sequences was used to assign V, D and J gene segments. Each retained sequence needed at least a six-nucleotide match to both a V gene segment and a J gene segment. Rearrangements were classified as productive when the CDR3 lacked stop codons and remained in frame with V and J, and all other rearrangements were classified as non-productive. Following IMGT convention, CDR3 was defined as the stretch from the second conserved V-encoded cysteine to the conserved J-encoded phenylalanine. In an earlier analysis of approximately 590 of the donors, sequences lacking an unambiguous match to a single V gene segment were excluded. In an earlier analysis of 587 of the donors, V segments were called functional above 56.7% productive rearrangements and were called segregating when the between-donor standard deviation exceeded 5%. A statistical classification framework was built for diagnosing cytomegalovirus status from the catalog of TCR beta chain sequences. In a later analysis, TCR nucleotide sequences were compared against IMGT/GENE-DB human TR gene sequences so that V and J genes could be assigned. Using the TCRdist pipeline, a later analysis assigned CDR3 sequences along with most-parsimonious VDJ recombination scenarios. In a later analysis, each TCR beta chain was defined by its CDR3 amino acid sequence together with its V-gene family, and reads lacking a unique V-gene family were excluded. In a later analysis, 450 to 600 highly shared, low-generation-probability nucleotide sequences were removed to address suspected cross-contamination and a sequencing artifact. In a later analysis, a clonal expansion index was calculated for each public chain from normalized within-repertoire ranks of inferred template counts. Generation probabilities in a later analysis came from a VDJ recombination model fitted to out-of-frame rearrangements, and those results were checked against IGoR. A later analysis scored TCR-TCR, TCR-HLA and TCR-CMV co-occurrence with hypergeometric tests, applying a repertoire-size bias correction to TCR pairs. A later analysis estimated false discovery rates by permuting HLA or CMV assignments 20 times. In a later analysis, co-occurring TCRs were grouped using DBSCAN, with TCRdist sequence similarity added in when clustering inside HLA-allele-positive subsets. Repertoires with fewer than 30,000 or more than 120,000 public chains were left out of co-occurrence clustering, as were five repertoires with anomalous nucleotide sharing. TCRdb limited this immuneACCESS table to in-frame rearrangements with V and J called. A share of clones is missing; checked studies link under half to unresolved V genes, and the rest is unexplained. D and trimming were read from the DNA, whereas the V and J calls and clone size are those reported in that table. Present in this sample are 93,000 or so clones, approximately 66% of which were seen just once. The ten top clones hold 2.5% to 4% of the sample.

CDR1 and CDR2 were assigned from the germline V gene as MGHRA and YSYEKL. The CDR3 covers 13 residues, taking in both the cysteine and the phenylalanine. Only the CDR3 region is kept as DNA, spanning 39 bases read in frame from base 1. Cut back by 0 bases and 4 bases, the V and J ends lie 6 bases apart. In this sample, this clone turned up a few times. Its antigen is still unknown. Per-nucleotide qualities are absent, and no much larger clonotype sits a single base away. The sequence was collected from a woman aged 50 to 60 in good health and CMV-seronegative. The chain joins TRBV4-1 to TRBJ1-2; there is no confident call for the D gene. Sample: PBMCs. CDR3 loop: CASSQEEAYGYTF. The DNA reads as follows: TGCGCCAGCAGCCAAGAGGAGGCCTATGGCTACACCTTC.